This T cell receptor (beta chain) was sequenced for a study of radiotherapy plus CTLA-4 blockade in lung cancer. Points from the study as a whole: Among blood TCR repertoires after radiotherapy plus ipilimumab, tumor-derived clones expanded. The best predictor of response was reported to be early blood T cell clone dynamics, with interferon-beta.

In regard to this clone: Its cognate antigen is unknown.

The protocol was immunoSEQ multiplex PCR, while the TCRdb copy is restricted to in-frame clones and leaves out a portion. The table has approximately 48,000 clones, almost 85% seen once; the top ten hold about 5%. Germline lookup yields CDR1 SGHNT and CDR2 YENEEA. The V and J ends lost 5 bases and 0 bases, in that order; junction bases with no gene match: 10. This CDR3 has 18 residues. The specimen was peripheral blood, collected from a patient treated with radiotherapy plus ipilimumab. The rearrangement links TRBV11-3 to TRBJ2-1, with 10 positions matching TRBD2. The clonotype was recovered from a human donor with non-small cell lung cancer whose response to radiotherapy plus ipilimumab could not be evaluated. The CDR3 loop reads CASSRLAGDTSSYNEQFF. The CDR3 region has the DNA TGTGCCAGCAGCCGGCTAGCGGGAGATACGAGCTCCTACAATGAGCAGTTCTTC. The full variable domain, in which reference TRBV11-3 and TRBJ2-1 provide the parts outside the CDR3, is EAGVVQSPRYKIIEKKQPVAFWCNPISGHNTLYWYLQNLGQGPELLIRYENEEAVDDSQLPKDRFSAERLKGVDSTLKIQPAELGDSAVYLCASSRLAGDTSSYNEQFFGPGTRLTVL.